This TCR beta chain was observed in a study of regulatory T cells in long-lasting Graves disease. The CDR3 length is 13 residues. The V gene's germline CDR1 is MDHEN and CDR2 SYDVKM. The V gene lost 3 bases and the J gene lost 2 bases, with 8 bases spanning the gap. Building the TCR beta libraries relied on iRepertoire HTBI primers, and CDR3 regions underwent Arm-PCR. TCRdb fed the multiplex PCR reads into MiXCR, producing one record per CDR3 protein. The sample consists of approximately 400,000 distinct CDR3 sequences, roughly 25% of them appearing once. The time point denotes: persistent/refractory GD, antithyroid drugs over 5 years with positive TRAb. RNA from PBMCs was the source of the TCR library. This clonotype was detected many times.

The chain is built from TRBV28 and TRBJ2-7; D unresolved. This receptor was obtained from a woman aged 40-49 years with Graves disease. The sample consisted of peripheral blood mononuclear cells (PBMCs), taken when the disease was refractory, from a patient treated with antithyroid drugs. The CDR3 here is CASSLSRAYEQYF. For the CDR3, the DNA is TGTGCCAGCAGTTTGTCCCGGGCCTACGAGCAGTACTTC.